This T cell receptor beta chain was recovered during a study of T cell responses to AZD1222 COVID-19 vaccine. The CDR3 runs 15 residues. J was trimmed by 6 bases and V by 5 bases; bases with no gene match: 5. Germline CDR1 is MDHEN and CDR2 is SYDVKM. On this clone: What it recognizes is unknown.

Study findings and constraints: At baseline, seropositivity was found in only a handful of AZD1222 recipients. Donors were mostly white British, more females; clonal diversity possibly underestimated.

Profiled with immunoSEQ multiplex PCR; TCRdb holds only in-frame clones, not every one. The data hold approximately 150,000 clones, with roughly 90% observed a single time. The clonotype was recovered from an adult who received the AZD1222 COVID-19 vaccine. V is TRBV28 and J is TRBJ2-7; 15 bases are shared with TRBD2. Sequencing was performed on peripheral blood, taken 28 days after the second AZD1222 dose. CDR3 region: CASSALGLAGGEQYF. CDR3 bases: TGTGCCAGCAGTGCCCTGGGACTAGCGGGAGGCGAGCAGTACTTC. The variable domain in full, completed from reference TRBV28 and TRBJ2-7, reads DVKVTQSSRYLVKRTGEKVFLECVQDMDHENMFWYRQDPGLGLRLIYFSYDVKMKEKGDIPEGYSVSREKKERFSLILESASTNQTSMYLCASSALGLAGGEQYFGPGTRLTVT.